This T cell receptor beta chain appears in the sequencing data of a study of T cells in Graves' hyperthyroidism and ophthalmopathy. Study-level results: A median 6.5 months before onset, the model predicted ophthalmopathy.

V lost 7 bases and J 2 bases, leaving 11 bases between the germline ends. The length of the CDR3 is 12 residues. Looked up from germline, CDR1 is DFQATT and CDR2 is SNEGSKA (reference sequence). The diagnoses drew upon clinical symptoms, serum thyroxine and TRAb, thyroid ultrasound and orbital computed tomography. The PBMCs were sourced from fresh peripheral blood (less than 11 ml). The TCR beta CDR3 regions underwent amplification using RNA transcripts as the source. In the first-round RT-PCR of the TCR CDR3, the HTBI primer set was used. One entry per CDR3 protein, called by TCRdb with MiXCR from the multiplex PCR reads. The table has a few hundred thousand distinct CDR3 sequences, approximately 15% seen once. The table lists this clonotype with many counts. Its specificity is unknown.

The receptor comes from a woman aged 40 to 50 with Graves' hyperthyroidism that later progressed to Graves' ophthalmopathy. The gene calls are TRBV20-1 and TRBJ1-1; D gene ambiguous. Source material: blood. In DNA, the CDR3 is TGCAGTGTAGCAATGGGAAACACTGAAGCTTTCTTT. Amino acid sequence: CSVAMGNTEAFF.